This paragraph reports one T cell receptor beta chain. These data are taken from a study of cytotoxic CD8 clonotypes in ibrutinib-treated CLL. Turning to the study itself: On average, more than 90,000 productive rearrangements and about 280,000 productive templates per sample.

Profiling relied on immunoSEQ multiplex PCR, and the TCRdb table lists in-frame clones only, not all of them. The profile shows around 250,000 clones, 70% of them singletons. The CDR3 has 19 residues. Germline V lookup: CDR1 SGHRS, CDR2 YFSETQ. Trimming cost V 3 bases and J 2 bases; bases outside gene matches: 13. This sequence originates from a human donor with chronic lymphocytic leukemia. The rearrangement links TRBV5-1 to TRBJ2-1; 11 nucleotides align to TRBD1. The sample in question was PBMCs, obtained after 24 months of ibrutinib treatment. The CDR3 sequence: CASSSPGQGELATYNEQFF. The CDR3 DNA reads TGCGCCAGCAGCTCTCCGGGACAGGGGGAGTTGGCTACCTACAATGAGCAGTTCTTC.